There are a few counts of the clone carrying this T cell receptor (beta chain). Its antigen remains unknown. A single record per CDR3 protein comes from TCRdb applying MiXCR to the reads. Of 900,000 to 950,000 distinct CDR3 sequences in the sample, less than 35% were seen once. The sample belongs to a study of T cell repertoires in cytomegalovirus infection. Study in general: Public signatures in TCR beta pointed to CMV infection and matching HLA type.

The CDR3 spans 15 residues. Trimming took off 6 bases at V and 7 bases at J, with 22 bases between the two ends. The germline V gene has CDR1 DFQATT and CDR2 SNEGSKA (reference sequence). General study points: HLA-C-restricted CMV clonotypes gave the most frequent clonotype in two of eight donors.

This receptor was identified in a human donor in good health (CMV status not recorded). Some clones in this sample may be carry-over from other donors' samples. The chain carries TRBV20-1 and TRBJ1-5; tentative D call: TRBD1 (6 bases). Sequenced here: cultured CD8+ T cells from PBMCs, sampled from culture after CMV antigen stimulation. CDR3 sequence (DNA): TGCAGTGCCTTTTCTTTACAGGGTTTTGACCAGCCCCAGCATTTT. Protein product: CSAFSLQGFDQPQHF.